This T cell receptor beta chain was identified in a study of control samples from healthy donors and cancer patients. This table comes from immunoSEQ multiplex PCR, and its TCRdb copy is limited to in-frame clones, with some not included. Of tens of thousands of clones listed, approximately 84% were seen once; the top ten hold 2.9%. V was clipped by 4 bases and J by 0 bases, with 15 bases between them. The CDR3 runs to 16 residues. The germline V gene encodes CDR1 MNHEY and CDR2 SVGAGI. Material for sequencing was PBMCs. The rearrangement links TRBV6-5 to TRBJ1-1; a weak D match, TRBD1 (5 bases). The receptor was derived from a woman in her 50s with lung cancer. CDR3 sequence reads: CASSFHGGSLNTEAFF. CDR3 in DNA: TGTGCCAGCAGTTTTCATGGGGGGAGCCTGAACACTGAAGCTTTCTTT.